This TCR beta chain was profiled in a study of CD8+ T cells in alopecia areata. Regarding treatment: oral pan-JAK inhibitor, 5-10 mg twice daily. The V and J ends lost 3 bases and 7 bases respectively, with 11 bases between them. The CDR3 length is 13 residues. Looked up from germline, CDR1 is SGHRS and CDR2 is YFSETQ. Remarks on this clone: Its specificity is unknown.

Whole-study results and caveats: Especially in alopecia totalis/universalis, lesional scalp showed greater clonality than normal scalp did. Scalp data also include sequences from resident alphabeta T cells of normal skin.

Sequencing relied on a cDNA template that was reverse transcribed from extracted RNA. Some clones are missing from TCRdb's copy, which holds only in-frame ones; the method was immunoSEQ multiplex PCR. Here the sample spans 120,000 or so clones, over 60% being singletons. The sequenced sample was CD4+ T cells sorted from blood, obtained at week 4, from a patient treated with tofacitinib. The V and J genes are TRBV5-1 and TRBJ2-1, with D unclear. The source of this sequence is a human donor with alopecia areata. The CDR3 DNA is TGCGCCAGCAGCTCAAAGGACGGGAATGAGCAGTTCTTC. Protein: CASSSKDGNEQFF.